This passage covers 30 T cell receptor beta chains from one sample sequenced in a study of blood T cell repertoires in COVID-19. Measured with immunoSEQ multiplex PCR; TCRdb has only the in-frame clones, and not every one. Here the sample spans around 320,000 clones, roughly 85% being singletons. Sequenced material: peripheral blood. The receptors stem from a human donor in a cohort sampled during active COVID-19.

The chain uses TRBV5-1 and TRBJ2-3; 7 nucleotides align to TRBD1. The V segment lost 7 bases and the J segment 6 bases; nucleotides outside the gene matches: 8. The CDR3 extends over 13 amino acids. CDR1 and CDR2 from the germline V gene are SGHRS and YFSETQ. CDR3 residues: CASRRDSRDTQYF. Written as DNA, the CDR3 is TGCGCCAGCCGACGGGACAGTCGGGATACGCAGTATTTT.

The chain joins TRBV2 to TRBJ1-2, with D unresolved. There are 15 residues in the CDR3. Germline V gives CDR1 SNHLY, CDR2 FYNNEI. V lost 4 bases to trimming and J lost 0 bases, with 12 bases between them. This CDR3 reads CASSGMVSPNYGYTF. The CDR3 bases are TGTGCCAGCAGTGGAATGGTCAGTCCTAACTATGGCTACACCTTC. Using reference TRBV2 and TRBJ1-2 for the parts outside the CDR3, the full variable domain is EPEVTQTPSHQVTQMGQEVILRCVPISNHLYFYWYRQILGQKVEFLVSFYNNEISEKSEIFDDQFSVERPDGSNFTLKIRSTKLEDSAMYFCASSGMVSPNYGYTFGSGTRLTVV.

The chain employs TRBV5-6 and TRBJ2-1, with a weak D call TRBD1 (5 bases). The V and J ends lost 7 bases and 5 bases respectively, with 10 bases between them. This CDR3 has 12 amino acids. Germline V gene data show CDR1 as SGHDT and CDR2 as YYEEEE. This CDR3 is CASQGSNNEQFF. DNA for the CDR3: TGTGCCAGCCAGGGCAGTAACAATGAGCAGTTCTTC.

The chain has TRBV7-2 and TRBJ1-2; 8 bases map to TRBD1. CDR1 is SGHTA and CDR2 is FQGNSA in the germline V gene. The CDR3 extends over 16 amino acids. Losses at the gene ends were 1 base for V and 6 bases for J; bases not matched to a gene: 10. DNA of the CDR3: TGTGCCAGCAGCTTAGTTGCCGTGCAGGGGGCGAATGGCTACACCTTC. This codes for CASSLVAVQGANGYTF.

This chain links TRBV3-1 (or the pseudogene TRBV3-2) with TRBJ1-5, with 8 bases aligning to TRBD1. CDR1 is LGHDT, CDR2 YNNKEL, per germline (reference sequence). This CDR3 has 15 amino acids. With V trimmed by 8 bases and J by 2 bases, 8 bases remained unmatched. Here the CDR3 reads CASSGQGRGNQPQHF. For the CDR3, the DNA is TGTGCCAGCTCTGGACAGGGAAGGGGCAATCAGCCCCAGCATTTT.

This chain joins TRBV11-2 and TRBJ2-7, with a possible D match to TRBD2 (6 bases). The CDR3 is 15 amino acids. V lost 3 bases and J lost 2, with 14 bases in between. Germline assignment: CDR1 SGHAT and CDR2 FQNNGV. In nucleotides, the CDR3 is TGTGCCAGCAGCTTGCCCGGTAGCGGTACCTACGAGCAGTACTTC. Protein product: CASSLPGSGTYEQYF.

This chain joins TRBV10-3 and TRBJ1-2, with 7 bases that match TRBD1. Trimming cost V 6 bases and J 4 bases; bases outside gene matches: 14. CDR1 is ENHRY and CDR2 is SYGVKD in the germline V gene. CDR3 length: 16 amino acids. The CDR3 loop is CAIRKLTGPNLYGYTF. CDR3 nucleotides: TGTGCCATCAGAAAGCTGACAGGGCCTAACCTCTATGGCTACACCTTC.

This rearrangement joins TRBV27 to TRBJ2-3, with 7 bases aligning to TRBD2. The CDR3 runs to 15 residues. The germline V gene has CDR1 MNHEY and CDR2 SMNVEV (reference sequence). V dropped 4 bases and J dropped 2; count of bases not matched to a gene: 6. Here the CDR3 reads CASSSGLHSTDTQYF. In DNA form, the CDR3 reads TGTGCCAGCAGTTCGGGACTACATTCCACAGATACGCAGTATTTT.

This clone was picked up one time. The gene calls are TRBV7-7 and TRBJ2-3, with 8 bases fitting TRBD2. CDR3 size: 15 residues. Trimming cost V 5 bases and J 3 bases; bases outside gene matches: 7. Germline CDR1 SSHAT, CDR2 FNYEAQ (reference sequence). CDR3 protein: CASSTGLAFTDTQYF. CDR3 DNA: TGTGCCAGCAGCACCGGACTAGCTTTTACAGATACGCAGTATTTT.

The V gene is TRBV6-6, the J gene TRBJ1-1; 7 nucleotides line up with TRBD1. After removal of 5 bases from V and 0 bases from J, the junction contained 21 bases not matched to a gene. The CDR3 contains 20 residues. Germline V gives CDR1 MNHNY, CDR2 SVGAGI (reference sequence). CDR3 nucleotides: TGTGCCAGCAGTCTTCGGGACAGTGTATCCCTGAACGTAATGAACACTGAAGCTTTCTTT. Translated, it gives CASSLRDSVSLNVMNTEAFF.

V usage is TRBV19 and J usage is TRBJ1-1; TRBD1 agrees at 7 bases. CDR1 is LNHDA, CDR2 SQIVND, per germline (reference sequence). This CDR3 has 15 residues. V trimming: 4 bases; J trimming: 3 bases; junction bases outside the gene matches: 8. As DNA, the CDR3 is TGTGCCAGTAGTACCGAGACAGGGTGGGACACTGAAGCTTTCTTT. Amino acid sequence: CASSTETGWDTEAFF. Together with reference TRBV19 and TRBJ1-1, the CDR3 gives the full variable domain: DGGITQSPKYLFRKEGQNVTLSCEQNLNHDAMYWYRQDPGQGLRLIYYSQIVNDFQKGDIAEGYSVSREKKESFPLTVTSAQKNPTAFYLCASSTETGWDTEAFFGQGTRLTVV.

The chain combines TRBV19 with TRBJ2-7, with a possible D match to TRBD1 (5 bases). The CDR3 totals 14 residues. The germline V gene encodes CDR1 LNHDA and CDR2 SQIVND (reference sequence). V was cut by 1 base and J by 3 bases, with 10 bases left in between. The CDR3 sequence: CASSIADRDYEQYF. The DNA of the CDR3 is TGTGCCAGTAGTATAGCCGACAGAGACTACGAGCAGTACTTC.

The rearrangement joins TRBV5-1 to TRBJ2-1; tentative D call: TRBD2 (6 bases). The CDR3 consists of 14 residues. CDR1 and CDR2 (germline): SGHRS, YFSETQ. V was pared by 4 bases and J by 5 bases, with 13 bases between. The CDR3 sequence is CASSRGTENNEQFF. The CDR3 nucleotides are TGCGCCAGCAGCCGCGGGACTGAGAACAATGAGCAGTTCTTC.

This clone was seen just once. This chain uses TRBV5-1 with TRBJ1-1; no clear D. Germline CDR1 reads SGHRS; CDR2 reads YFSETQ. The CDR3 is 15 amino acids. V lost 1 base, J lost 1 base, and 11 bases lay in between. CDR3 sequence (DNA): TGCGCCAGCAGCTTGATCGAGGGATCGAACACTGAAGCTTTCTTT. Its protein product is CASSLIEGSNTEAFF.

This chain connects TRBV2 to TRBJ2-1; TRBD1 matches 9 bases. This CDR3 has 15 residues. The junction had 8 bases not matched to a gene; V was cut back by 7 bases and J by 4 bases. Germline values: CDR1 SNHLY, CDR2 FYNNEI. In DNA form, the CDR3 reads TGTGCCAGCAACAACAGGGGGCGAGGATACAATGAGCAGTTCTTC. Its protein is CASNNRGRGYNEQFF.

The chain is built from TRBV18 and TRBJ1-3, with 8 nucleotides matching TRBD1. CDR3 length: 14 residues. Germline CDR1 reads KGHSH; CDR2 reads LQKENI. Losses at the gene ends were 3 bases for V and 3 bases for J; bases not matched to a gene: 1. CDR3 DNA sequence: TGTGCCAGCTCACCGACAGGGGATGGAAACACCATATATTTT. It codes for CASSPTGDGNTIYF.

The CDR3 region has the DNA TGCGCCAGCAGCTTGGTTTATCGGGGGGGCAAGAATGAGCAGTTCTTC. Translation: CASSLVYRGGKNEQFF. The V and J genes are TRBV5-1 and TRBJ2-1; TRBD2 aligns across 8 bases. Trimming at V came to 0 bases and at J to 7 bases, leaving 9 bases not matched to a gene. The CDR3 consists of 16 residues. CDR1 and CDR2 (germline): SGHRS, YFSETQ.

This chain joins TRBV3-1 (or the pseudogene TRBV3-2) and TRBJ1-1; no reliable D call. Looked up from germline, CDR1 is LGHDT and CDR2 is YNNKEL (reference sequence). V lost 4 bases and J lost 6, with 12 bases in between. CDR3 size: 13 residues. CDR3 in DNA: TGTGCCAGCAGCCTATCACCCGGGTCTGAAGCTTTCTTT. The encoded protein is CASSLSPGSEAFF.

CDR3 in DNA: TGTGCCAGCCAACTTTTGACAGGGAAGTTGTACGAGCAGTACTTC. Protein: CASQLLTGKLYEQYF. The gene calls are TRBV7-2 and TRBJ2-7, with 7 bases lining up with TRBD1. CDR3 length: 15 residues. V was clipped by 8 bases and J by 4 bases; unmatched bases: 14. Germline V gives CDR1 SGHTA, CDR2 FQGNSA.

The chain employs TRBV5-1 and TRBJ1-2; D unclear. V lost 0 bases and J lost 3, with 6 bases in between. This CDR3 comprises 13 residues. Per germline, CDR1 SGHRS and CDR2 YFSETQ. CDR3 amino acids: CASSLEQHYGYTF. DNA of the CDR3: TGCGCCAGCAGCTTGGAACAGCACTATGGCTACACCTTC.

V usage is TRBV5-1 and J usage is TRBJ1-2, with TRBD1 identical over 12 bases. With V trimmed by 4 bases and J by 7 bases, 11 bases remained unmatched. This CDR3 region has 16 residues. CDR1 and CDR2 from the germline V gene are SGHRS and YFSETQ. The CDR3 DNA reads as TGCGCCAGCAGCACCAACACCGGGACAGGGGGCCCTGGCTACACCTTC. Its protein product is CASSTNTGTGGPGYTF.

V usage is TRBV3-1 (or the pseudogene TRBV3-2) and J usage is TRBJ2-3; 10 bases fit TRBD1. Germline V gene sequence: CDR1 LGHDT, CDR2 YNNKEL (reference sequence). V trimming: 1 base; J trimming: 5 bases; junction bases outside the gene matches: 9. This CDR3 has 17 residues. The CDR3 DNA reads TGTGCCAGCAGCCAAGGTTCGGGGGGACAGGGGATAGATACGCAGTATTTT. It specifies CASSQGSGGQGIDTQYF.

This chain links TRBV7-9 with TRBJ1-3, with D possibly being TRBD1 (6 bases). The germline V gene has CDR1 SEHNR and CDR2 FQNEAQ (reference sequence). The CDR3 loop spans 17 amino acids. Trimming stripped 5 bases from V and 0 bases from J, with 17 bases between. CDR3 DNA sequence: TGTGCCAGCAGCCCCCAGCCCGGGGACACCTCTGGAAACACCATATATTTT. As protein: CASSPQPGDTSGNTIYF.

The rearrangement joins TRBV6-5 to TRBJ1-5; no clear D gene. Germline-derived CDR1 and CDR2 are MNHEY and SVGAGI. There are 15 residues in the CDR3. V was clipped by 6 bases and J by 6 bases, with 18 bases between them. The CDR3 loop reads CASSMAGSEGQPQHF. The CDR3 DNA is TGTGCCAGCAGCATGGCGGGCTCTGAAGGTCAGCCCCAGCATTTT.

The rearrangement links TRBV11-3 to TRBJ2-3; 8 bases are shared with TRBD2. Trimming cost V 5 bases and J 0 bases; bases outside gene matches: 4. The CDR3 runs to 15 residues. Germline V CDR1 and CDR2: SGHNT, YENEEA. CDR3 in DNA: TGTGCCAGCAGCCTAGGGACTAGAAGCACAGATACGCAGTATTTT. Protein: CASSLGTRSTDTQYF.

The chain employs TRBV6-1 and TRBJ1-2; perhaps TRBD1 as D (5 bases). Germline values: CDR1 MNHNS, CDR2 SASEGT. Trimming left V 2 bases short and J 4 bases short, with 8 bases between. This CDR3 has 13 residues. Here the CDR3 DNA reads TGTGCCAGCAGTGAACAGGGTGGCTATGGCTACACCTTC. Protein sequence: CASSEQGGYGYTF.

The V call is TRBV24-1, the J call TRBJ2-7; no definite D call. Per the germline V gene, CDR1 is KGHDR and CDR2 is SFDVKD. Trimming left V 6 bases short and J 5 bases short, with 10 bases between. The CDR3 totals 12 residues. The DNA for the CDR3 is TGTGCCACCAGTTCAGGAACCCACGAGCAGTACTTC. It is translated as CATSSGTHEQYF.

Notes on this clone: The sample holds other DNA sequences that translate to the same CDR3. CDR3 nucleotide sequence: TGCGCCAGCAGCTTGGGGGGGCTCCGAGAAAAACTGTTTTTT. Translation gives CASSLGGLREKLFF. V and J are TRBV5-1 and TRBJ1-4, with D perhaps TRBD1 (6 bases). Deletions cut 0 bases from V and 8 bases from J, with 11 bases between. This CDR3 region has 14 residues. Germline CDR1 is SGHRS and CDR2 is YFSETQ.

This rearrangement joins TRBV11-3 to TRBJ2-3; TRBD2 matches 8 bases. Germline CDR1 reads SGHNT; CDR2 reads YENEEA. CDR3 length: 15 amino acids. The ends lost 4 bases at V and 5 bases at J; junction bases unmatched: 8. The CDR3 nucleotides read TGTGCCAGCAGCTACGGGGGGGCCGGGCGAGATACGCAGTATTTT. Protein sequence: CASSYGGAGRDTQYF.

In its sample, this clone was seen once. The V gene is TRBV12-3 or TRBV12-4, the J gene TRBJ2-4; D might be TRBD2 (5 bases). This CDR3 has 13 amino acids. Trimming cost V 2 bases and J 8 bases, with 10 bases left between them. The CDR3 reads CASSLRVRDIQYF. CDR3 DNA: TGTGCCAGCAGTTTAAGGGTGCGGGACATTCAGTACTTC.